These 26 T cell receptor beta chains originate from one sample sequenced in a study of T cell responses to AZD1222 COVID-19 vaccine. The assay was immunoSEQ multiplex PCR, and TCRdb's table has in-frame clones only and misses some. The repertoire has 150,000 to 200,000 clones, under 95% of them found once; the top ten carry approximately 1.1%. This specimen consisted of peripheral blood, obtained 28 days after the second AZD1222 dose. The receptors here all came from an adult who received the AZD1222 COVID-19 vaccine.

The chain joins TRBV10-1 to TRBJ2-1; 9 nucleotides match TRBD2. Germline CDR1 is WNHNN and CDR2 is SYGVQD (reference sequence). Trimming cost V 3 bases and J 3 bases; bases outside gene matches: 3. This CDR3 contains 15 residues. CDR3 loop: CASSESGGFYNEQFF. The CDR3 DNA is TGCGCCAGCAGTGAAAGCGGGGGGTTCTACAATGAGCAGTTCTTC.

This rearrangement joins TRBV7-9 to TRBJ2-3, with D perhaps TRBD2 (6 bases). With 5 bases removed from V and 5 bases from J, the gap between germline ends came to 17 bases. The CDR3 runs to 15 residues. The V gene's germline CDR1 is SEHNR and CDR2 FQNEAQ (reference sequence). Written as DNA, the CDR3 is TGTGCCAGCAGCCCGTACGGGGGTGCCAGAGATACGCAGTATTTT. This gives the protein CASSPYGGARDTQYF.

The chain recombines TRBV27 with TRBJ2-7; no definite D call. CDR3 length: 14 amino acids. CDR1 is MNHEY, CDR2 SMNVEV, per germline (reference sequence). Trimming left V 0 bases short and J 2 bases short, with 8 bases between. The CDR3 is CASSLSGNTYEQYF. CDR3 nucleotide sequence: TGTGCCAGCAGTTTATCAGGGAATACCTACGAGCAGTACTTC.

This chain uses TRBV18 with TRBJ1-2; 8 nucleotides align to TRBD1. This CDR3 is built from 16 residues. The V and J ends lost 3 bases and 4 bases, in that order; junction bases with no gene match: 10. Germline-derived CDR1 and CDR2 are KGHSH and LQKENI. The DNA for the CDR3 is TGTGCCAGCTCACCTTCGGGACAGGAGATCGTCTATGGCTACACCTTC. Its protein product is CASSPSGQEIVYGYTF.

The chain couples TRBV19 to TRBJ1-2; tentatively, D is TRBD1 (6 bases). The V gene lost 7 bases and the J gene lost 3 bases, with 12 bases spanning the gap. The CDR3 loop spans 13 amino acids. Germline CDR1 is LNHDA and CDR2 is SQIVND (reference sequence). CDR3 in DNA: TGTGCCAGTAACATACAGGGTGACTATGGCTACACCTTC. Translating it yields CASNIQGDYGYTF.

This chain links TRBV10-1 with TRBJ1-1, with D unresolved. This CDR3 region has 13 residues. V was clipped by 5 bases and J by 8 bases, with 15 bases between them. Germline V gene lookup returns CDR1 WNHNN and CDR2 SYGVQD (reference sequence). The CDR3 region has the DNA TGCGCCAGCAGTCAGCGATTGGGTAAAGAAGCTTTCTTT. Translation: CASSQRLGKEAFF.

The chain uses TRBV5-1 and TRBJ1-2; tentatively, D is TRBD1 (5 bases). V was trimmed by 7 bases and J by 3 bases, leaving 19 bases between them. Germline V lookup: CDR1 SGHRS, CDR2 YFSETQ. The CDR3 extends over 15 amino acids. The CDR3 bases are TGCGCCAGCGGCCCACAGGTCCCCGGGGACTATGGCTACACCTTC. Translation gives CASGPQVPGDYGYTF. Variable domain in full (rest from reference TRBV5-1 and TRBJ1-2): KAGVTQTPRYLIKTRGQQVTLSCSPISGHRSVSWYQQTPGQGLQFLFEYFSETQRNKGNFPGRFSGRQFSNSRSEMNVSTLELGDSALYLCASGPQVPGDYGYTFGSGTRLTVV.

J is TRBJ2-7 and V is TRBV7-2, with TRBD2 matching over 7 bases. The CDR3 is made up of 15 amino acids. Per the germline V gene, CDR1 is SGHTA and CDR2 is FQGNSA. The junction had 14 bases not matched to a gene; V was cut back by 8 bases and J by 4 bases. CDR3 nucleotides: TGTGCCAGCTCTGTGGGGGGGGATATCGGTTACGAGCAGTACTTC. It specifies CASSVGGDIGYEQYF. The variable domain in full, completed from reference TRBV7-2 and TRBJ2-7, reads GAGVSQSPSNKVTEKGKDVELRCDPISGHTALYWYRQSLGQGLEFLIYFQGNSAPDKSGLPSDRFSAERTGGSVSTLTIQRTQQEDSAVYLCASSVGGDIGYEQYFGPGTRLTVT.

The chain is built from TRBV20-1 and TRBJ2-7; D is ambiguous. The CDR3 spans 11 residues. Germline V gene data show CDR1 as DFQATT and CDR2 as SNEGSKA (reference sequence). The V gene lost 8 bases and the J gene lost 0 bases, with 8 bases spanning the gap. This CDR3 is CSSTASYEQYF. The CDR3 nucleotides are TGCAGTTCGACGGCCTCCTACGAGCAGTACTTC.

In this sample, this clone turned up a few times. J is TRBJ1-1 and V is TRBV11-1, with unresolved D. CDR3 length: 14 amino acids. Germline V gene sequence: CDR1 SGHAT, CDR2 FQDESV (reference sequence). V lost 4 bases to trimming and J lost 0 bases, with 9 bases between them. As DNA, the CDR3 is TGTGCCAGCAGCTCCTTTGTTATGAACACTGAAGCTTTCTTT. Protein: CASSSFVMNTEAFF.

V gene TRBV5-5 combines with J gene TRBJ1-2; 10 bases map to TRBD1. Looked up from germline, CDR1 is SGHKS and CDR2 is YYEKEE (reference sequence). The ends lost 5 bases at V and 4 bases at J; junction bases unmatched: 5. The CDR3 sequence is 14 residues long. The CDR3 loop reads CASRPWTGGYGYTF. CDR3 bases: TGTGCCAGCAGACCTTGGACAGGGGGCTATGGCTACACCTTC.

The chain joins TRBV4-1 to TRBJ2-7; maybe TRBD1 (5 bases). The CDR3 length is 15 residues. CDR1 is MGHRA and CDR2 is YSYEKL in the germline V gene. Trimming removed 2 bases from V and 1 base from J, with 12 bases in between. The CDR3 loop is CASSQNQQVSYEQYF. The CDR3 nucleotides are TGCGCCAGCAGCCAAAATCAACAGGTTTCCTACGAGCAGTACTTC.

In its sample, this clone was seen once. J is TRBJ2-2 and V is TRBV6-5; no definite D call. The V and J ends lost 2 bases and 7 bases respectively, with 2 bases between them. The CDR3 runs to 11 residues. Germline values: CDR1 MNHEY, CDR2 SVGAGI. CDR3 bases: TGTGCCAGCAGTTACCTCGGGGAGCTGTTTTTT. Its translation: CASSYLGELFF.

The rearrangement uses TRBV6-6 and TRBJ2-1, with TRBD2 matching over 10 bases. CDR3 length: 16 amino acids. Germline CDR1 is MNHNY and CDR2 is SVGAGI (reference sequence). V dropped 2 bases and J dropped 5; count of bases not matched to a gene: 6. CDR3 DNA sequence: TGTGCCAGCAGTTACGTATACGGGACTAGCGACAATGAGCAGTTCTTC. This translates into CASSYVYGTSDNEQFF.

The V and J genes are TRBV10-2 and TRBJ1-2; D might be TRBD1 (6 bases). The V end lost 3 bases, the J end lost 5 bases, and 10 bases lay between the germline ends. The CDR3 contains 13 residues. Germline loops: CDR1 WSHSY, CDR2 SAAADI. The CDR3 spells CASSDQGPYGYTF. As DNA, the CDR3 is TGCGCCAGCAGTGACCAGGGGCCTTATGGCTACACCTTC.

J is TRBJ2-7 and V is TRBV5-5; D is tentatively TRBD1 or TRBD2 (6 bases each). The CDR3 extends over 13 amino acids. Germline-derived CDR1 and CDR2 are SGHKS and YYEKEE (reference sequence). Trimming shortened V by 0 bases and J by 9 bases, and 13 bases separated the two germline ends. The DNA for the CDR3 is TGTGCCAGCAGCTTGGAGGGGGGCTCGGGGCAGTACTTC. This sequence encodes CASSLEGGSGQYF.

The rearrangement uses TRBV5-1 and TRBJ2-1; 10 nucleotides align to TRBD2. CDR3 length: 15 amino acids. Germline trimming cut 5 bases from V and 6 bases from J; bases unmatched to any gene: 8. The germline CDR1 and CDR2 sequences are SGHRS and YFSETQ. The chain's CDR3 is CASRYLAGAGNEQFF. The CDR3 DNA reads TGCGCCAGCAGATATCTAGCGGGGGCAGGCAATGAGCAGTTCTTC.

V usage is TRBV5-1 and J usage is TRBJ2-2; 8 bases agree with TRBD2. Germline V CDR1 and CDR2: SGHRS, YFSETQ. J lost 0 bases, V lost 2 bases, and 3 bases had no gene match. The length of the CDR3 is 16 residues. CDR3 nucleotides: TGCGCCAGCAGCTTTGAGCGGGGGTCGAACACCGGGGAGCTGTTTTTT. As protein: CASSFERGSNTGELFF.

The chain is built from TRBV13 and TRBJ1-1, with D possibly matching TRBD1 (5 bases). CDR1 is PRHDT and CDR2 is FYEKMQ in the germline V gene (reference sequence). Deletions cut 4 bases from V and 4 bases from J, with 10 bases between. The CDR3 is 13 residues long. The CDR3 nucleotides read TGTGCCAGCAGCTGGGGGTCCGGCACTGAAGCTTTCTTT. Translated: CASSWGSGTEAFF. Together with reference TRBV13 and TRBJ1-1, the CDR3 gives the full variable domain: AAGVIQSPRHLIKEKRETATLKCYPIPRHDTVYWYQQGPGQDPQFLISFYEKMQSDKGSIPDRFSAQQFSDYHSELNMSSLELGDSALYFCASSWGSGTEAFFGQGTRLTVV.

The V call is TRBV7-9, the J call TRBJ2-5; D may be TRBD2 (5 bases). The V gene lost 2 bases and the J gene lost 5 bases, with 12 bases spanning the gap. Germline loops: CDR1 SEHNR, CDR2 FQNEAQ (reference sequence). The CDR3 is 14 residues long. DNA for the CDR3: TGTGCCAGCAGCTTAAGAAGCGGCGATGAGACCCAGTACTTC. It yields the protein CASSLRSGDETQYF.

The gene calls are TRBV15 and TRBJ1-4; no definite D call. The CDR3 spans 22 residues. Per germline, CDR1 LNHNV and CDR2 YYDKDF (reference sequence). Trimming took off 0 bases at V and 0 bases at J, with 26 bases between the two ends. In nucleotides, the CDR3 is TGTGCCACCAGCAGAGAACCCAGGCCAGGCAGTTTATCCGGGGCAACTAATGAAAAACTGTTTTTT. Translated, it gives CATSREPRPGSLSGATNEKLFF.

CDR3 region: CASSRNTIYF. CDR3 bases: TGTGCCAGCAGCCGGAACACCATATATTTT. The rearrangement joins TRBV12-3 or TRBV12-4 to TRBJ1-3; D uncertain. This CDR3 contains 10 residues. V was clipped by 6 bases and J by 7 bases, with 4 bases between them.

V gene TRBV6-6 combines with J gene TRBJ1-1; TRBD1 is a possible D gene (6 bases). The length of the CDR3 is 14 residues. Trimming cost V 5 bases and J 0 bases, with 10 bases left between them. The V gene's germline CDR1 is MNHNY and CDR2 SVGAGI (reference sequence). The CDR3 DNA is TGTGCCAGCAGTAACACAGGGTTGAACACTGAAGCTTTCTTT. This gives the protein CASSNTGLNTEAFF.

The J gene is TRBJ1-1, the V gene TRBV6-5, with a possible D match to TRBD1 (5 bases). Germline V gene lookup returns CDR1 MNHEY and CDR2 SVGAGI. The length of the CDR3 is 14 residues. The ends were cut back, 7 bases at V and 6 bases at J, with 18 bases in the middle. CDR3 protein: CASTKTLRQSEAFF. For the CDR3, the DNA is TGTGCCAGCACGAAAACCCTCCGACAGTCTGAAGCTTTCTTT.

J is TRBJ1-2 and V is TRBV5-4; 7 bases are shared with TRBD1. The germline gives CDR1 SGHNT, CDR2 YYREEE (reference sequence). The CDR3 contains 14 residues. V gave up 3 bases and J gave up 1 base; unmatched junction bases: 3. Written as DNA, the CDR3 is TGTGCCAGCAGCTCGCGGGACAGTAACTATGGCTACACCTTC. Amino acids: CASSSRDSNYGYTF.

This sequence joins TRBV7-2 and TRBJ2-2; D could derive from TRBD1 or TRBD2 (6 bases each). CDR1 is SGHTA and CDR2 is FQGNSA in the germline V gene. Trimming left V 1 base short and J 3 bases short, with 18 bases between. The CDR3 consists of 18 residues. The CDR3 spells CASSLESQGGGYTGELFF. Written as DNA, the CDR3 is TGTGCCAGCAGCTTAGAATCCCAAGGAGGGGGTTACACCGGGGAGCTGTTTTTT.